This TCR beta chain was retrieved from a study of PD-1 blockade in classical Hodgkin lymphoma. The CDR3 is made up of 14 amino acids. V shed 4 bases and J shed 5 bases, with 15 bases lying between them. The germline gives CDR1 SGHRS, CDR2 YFSETQ. The study, taken as a whole, reports: Why repertoires differed is undefined; disease activity or prior therapy possibly contributed. By C4D1 there was a significant rise in CD4+ TCR diversity but not in CD8+ TCR diversity. Compared with healthy donors, newly diagnosed patients reportedly showed lower baseline TCR diversity. Baseline diversity was lower in partial responders and progressors than complete responders.

This clone is a singleton in its sample. The antigen is not known. Data came from immunoSEQ multiplex PCR; TCRdb stores just in-frame clones and leaves some out. Of some 96,000 clones detected, 90% to 95% appear once; the ten largest clones hold under 2%. The time point: cycle 4 day 1 (C4D1), after more than 5 weeks of nivolumab. Relapses following autologous stem cell transplantation were seen in all patients, with brentuximab vedotin exposure varying. This specimen consisted of peripheral blood mononuclear cells (PBMCs), obtained before the fourth cycle of nivolumab. The chain couples TRBV5-1 to TRBJ1-1; possibly TRBD1 for D (6 bases). This clonotype originated in a human donor with classical Hodgkin lymphoma. CDR3 amino acids: CASSQRGGMTEAFF. CDR3 DNA: TGCGCCAGCAGCCAGCGGGGGGGCATGACTGAAGCTTTCTTT.